At least ten counts were recorded for the clone carrying this TCR beta chain. Its antigen is unidentified. This record comes from a study of T cells after yellow fever vaccination. In making TCR cDNA, 5'RACE template switching added a universal primer site and UMIs to it. TCRdb re-called the 5' RACE reads through MiXCR, storing one row per CDR3 protein. The sample includes roughly 74,000 distinct CDR3 sequences, around 7% of them seen just once. Study outcomes and limitations: Most clones from primary vaccination resurfaced after the booster (about 95% CD4, 88% CD8).

Germline V gene data show CDR1 as SGHVS and CDR2 as FQNEAQ. V gave up 1 base and J gave up 2 bases, with 9 bases separating them. The CDR3 covers 14 residues. This TCR derives from a man between 18 and 35 years old who received the YFV17D yellow fever vaccine. The sample here was CD8+ T cells sorted from PBMCs, taken 5 days after the first yellow fever vaccination. The rearrangement joins TRBV7-8 to TRBJ2-7; the D gene is possibly TRBD2 (7 bases). CDR3 residues: CASSLEGGAYEQYF. The CDR3 DNA is TGTGCCAGCAGCTTAGAGGGGGGGGCCTACGAGCAGTACTTC.